This TCR beta chain was recorded in a study of control samples from healthy donors and cancer patients. After removal of 7 bases from V and 8 bases from J, the junction contained 8 bases not matched to a gene. The CDR3 is 14 amino acids. Germline V CDR1 and CDR2: SNHLY, FYNNEI. Libraries were prepared by immunoSEQ multiplex PCR; TCRdb keeps only in-frame clonotypes and omits some of them. Of about 120,000 clones listed, approximately 93% are singletons. The sequenced sample was blood. The chain employs TRBV2 and TRBJ1-4, with TRBD1 identical over 9 bases. This clonotype was sampled from a man aged 30 to 39 in good health. The CDR3 is CASTSGTGWEKLFF. CDR3 in DNA: TGTGCCAGCACTTCCGGGACAGGGTGGGAAAAACTGTTTTTT.